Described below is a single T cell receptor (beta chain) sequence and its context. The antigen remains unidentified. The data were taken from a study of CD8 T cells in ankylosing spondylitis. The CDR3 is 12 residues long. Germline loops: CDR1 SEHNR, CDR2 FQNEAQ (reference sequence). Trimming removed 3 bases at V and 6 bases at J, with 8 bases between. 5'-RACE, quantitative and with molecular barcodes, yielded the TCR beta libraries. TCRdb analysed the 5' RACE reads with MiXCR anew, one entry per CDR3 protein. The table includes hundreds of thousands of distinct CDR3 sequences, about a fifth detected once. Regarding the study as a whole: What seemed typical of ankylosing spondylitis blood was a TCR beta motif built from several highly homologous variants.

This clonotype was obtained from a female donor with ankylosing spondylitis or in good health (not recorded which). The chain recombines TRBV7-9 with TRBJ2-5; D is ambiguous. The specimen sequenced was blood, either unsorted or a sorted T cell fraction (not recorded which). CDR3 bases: TGTGCCAGCAGCTTTTCGTCCCAGACCCAGTACTTC. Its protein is CASSFSSQTQYF.